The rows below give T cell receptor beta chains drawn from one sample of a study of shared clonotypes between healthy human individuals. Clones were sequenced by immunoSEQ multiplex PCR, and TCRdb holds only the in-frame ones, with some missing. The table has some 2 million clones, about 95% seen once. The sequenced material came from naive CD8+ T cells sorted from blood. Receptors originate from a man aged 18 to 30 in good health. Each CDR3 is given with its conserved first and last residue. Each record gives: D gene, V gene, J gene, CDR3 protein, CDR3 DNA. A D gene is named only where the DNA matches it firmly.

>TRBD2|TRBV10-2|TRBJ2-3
CASSVAGGQPDTQYF
TGCGCCAGCAGTGTAGCGGGGGGGCAGCCAGATACGCAGTATTTT
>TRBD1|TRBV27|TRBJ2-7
CASSGLSGGHEQYF
TGTGCCAGCAGTGGGTTGTCAGGGGGACACGAGCAGTACTTC
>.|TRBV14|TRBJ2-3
CASSQGWFLYF
TGTGCCAGCAGCCAAGGGTGGTTCTTGTATTTT
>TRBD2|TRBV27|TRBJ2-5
CASSPYSGLAGVSPKETQYF
TGTGCCAGCAGTCCCTACTCGGGACTAGCGGGAGTCAGCCCTAAAGAGACCCAGTACTTC
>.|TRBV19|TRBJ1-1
CASMDWLNTEAFF
TGTGCCAGTATGGACTGGTTGAACACTGAAGCTTTCTTT
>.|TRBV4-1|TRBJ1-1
CASIPRSGDLAEAFF
TGCGCCAGCATCCCGCGTTCAGGGGACCTGGCCGAAGCTTTCTTT
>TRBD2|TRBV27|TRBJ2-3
CASSQLAGASTDTQYF
TGTGCCAGCAGTCAACTAGCGGGTGCTAGCACAGATACGCAGTATTTT
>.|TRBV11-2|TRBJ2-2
CASSLVGRLTGELFF
TGTGCCAGCAGCTTAGTCGGACGCCTCACCGGGGAGCTGTTTTTT
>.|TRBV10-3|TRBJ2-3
CAISEVNTDTQYF
TGTGCCATCAGTGAAGTCAACACAGATACGCAGTATTTT
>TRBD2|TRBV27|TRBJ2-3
CASSLLGPSGRTDTQYF
TGTGCCAGCAGTCTCCTCGGACCTAGCGGGAGAACAGATACGCAGTATTTT
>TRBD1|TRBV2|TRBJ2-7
CASSELGTASYEQYF
TGTGCCAGCAGTGAATTAGGGACAGCCTCCTACGAGCAGTACTTC
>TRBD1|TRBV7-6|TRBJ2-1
CASSPFDRDGEQFF
TGTGCCAGCAGCCCCTTTGACAGGGACGGGGAGCAGTTCTTC
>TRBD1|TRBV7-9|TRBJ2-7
CASSPGQGVSAEQYF
TGTGCCAGCAGCCCTGGACAGGGGGTCTCGGCCGAGCAGTACTTC